These T cell receptor beta chains were read from a single sample in a study of shared clonotypes between healthy human individuals. This table comes from immunoSEQ multiplex PCR, and its TCRdb copy is limited to in-frame clones, with some not included. The data show roughly 660,000 clones, roughly 87% seen once. Input material: memory CD8+ T cells from PBMCs. The receptors derive from a man between 18 and 35 years old in good health. Some clones in this sample may be carry-over from other donors' samples. Each CDR3 is given with its conserved first and last residue. Fields, in order: V gene, J gene, D gene, CDR3 DNA, CDR3 protein. The D gene is left open where the match is weak.

TRBV9	TRBJ2-3	TRBD2	TGTGCCAGCAGCGTACTAGCGGGAGTGGCAGATACGCAGTATTTT	CASSVLAGVADTQYF
TRBV7-9	TRBJ2-1	NA	TGTGCCAGCAGGTCTGCTAGTATCAATGAGCAGTTCTTC	CASRSASINEQFF
TRBV27	TRBJ2-2	NA	TGTGCCAGCAGTTTATCGTTCGGAAACACCGGGGAGCTGTTTTTT	CASSLSFGNTGELFF
TRBV15	TRBJ2-1	NA	TGTGCCACCAGCAGAAGGAGAACAGTTACCTACAATGAGCAGTTCTTC	CATSRRRTVTYNEQFF
TRBV2	TRBJ2-1	TRBD2	TGTGCCAGCAGTGAAATAAGCGGGAGGGGGAATGAGCAGTTCTTC	CASSEISGRGNEQFF
TRBV27	TRBJ2-7	TRBD2	TGTGCCAGCAGTCAAATAGCGGGGGGTACCTACGAGCAGTACTTC	CASSQIAGGTYEQYF
TRBV9	TRBJ1-4	NA	TGTGCCAGCAGCGCCCAGGGTGGAGATGAAAAACTGTTTTTT	CASSAQGGDEKLFF
TRBV5-1	TRBJ2-2	TRBD1	TGCGCCAGTCGGACAGGGAACACCGGGGAGCTGTTTTTT	CASRTGNTGELFF
TRBV11-2	TRBJ2-7	NA	TGTGCCAGCAGCTTAGTCAGGGGAGGTTACGAGCAGTACTTC	CASSLVRGGYEQYF
TRBV7-9	TRBJ2-7	NA	TGTGCCAGCAGCTTCCTAGACAGGTCACCCGGCTACGAGCAGTACTTC	CASSFLDRSPGYEQYF
TRBV5-1	TRBJ2-3	TRBD1	TGCGCCAGCACCACCGGACAGGCGGGCACAGATACGCAGTATTTT	CASTTGQAGTDTQYF